Below, 13 T cell receptor beta chains from the same sample are listed, as sequenced in a study of T cell responses to AZD1222 COVID-19 vaccine. TCRdb's table, derived via immunoSEQ multiplex PCR, lists solely in-frame clones and lacks some. The sample has fewer than 120,000 clones; 85% to 95% are singletons. Material: peripheral blood, obtained on day 0 of AZD1222 vaccination. The receptors originated from an adult in good health.

The V and J genes are TRBV24-1 and TRBJ2-3; 10 nucleotides agree with TRBD1. The germline CDR1 and CDR2 sequences are KGHDR and SFDVKD. The CDR3 length is 19 residues. Trimming removed 4 bases from V and 6 bases from J; junction bases left unmatched: 18. This CDR3 is CATSDSEVRQGAFVDTQYF. The CDR3 DNA reads TGTGCCACCAGTGACTCCGAGGTTAGACAGGGGGCCTTCGTCGATACGCAGTATTTT.

The chain couples TRBV21-1 to TRBJ1-4; the D segment call TRBD1 is taken from the table without a DNA check. TRBV21-1 is a known pseudogene. This CDR3 region has 18 residues. CDR3 sequence: CASSKGLDRHATNEKLFF. The CDR3 region has the DNA TGTGCCAGCAGCAAAGGCCTGGACAGGCACGCAACTAATGAAAAACTGTTTTTT.

V is TRBV29-1 and J is TRBJ2-7; tentatively, D is TRBD1 or TRBD2 (6 bases each). Germline V gene lookup returns CDR1 SQVTM and CDR2 ANQGSEA. Trimming removed 4 bases from V and 1 base from J, with 14 bases in between. This CDR3 has 14 residues. CDR3 bases: TGCAGCGTTGCAGGTTGGAGGGGGTCCTACGAGCAGTACTTC. Encoded protein: CSVAGWRGSYEQYF.

The rearrangement uses TRBV21-1 and TRBJ2-7; the table assigns TRBD1, which was not confirmed against the DNA. TRBV21-1 is shown as a pseudogene. The CDR3 totals 15 residues. The CDR3 DNA follows: TGTGCCAGCAGCGAAACGGGACAGGAACGTTACGAGCAGTACTTC. It is translated as CASSETGQERYEQYF.

The genes are TRBV3-1 (or the pseudogene TRBV3-2) and TRBJ2-7; perhaps TRBD1 as D (5 bases). The CDR3 totals 13 residues. V lost 0 bases and J 6 bases, leaving 9 bases between the germline ends. In germline, CDR1 is LGHDT, CDR2 YNNKEL (reference sequence). Written as DNA, the CDR3 is TGTGCCAGCAGCCAAGATCGTGGGGCCGAGCAGTACTTC. Translating it yields CASSQDRGAEQYF.

V and J are TRBV19 and TRBJ2-7; TRBD1 is a possible D gene (6 bases). V lost 4 bases and J 3 bases, leaving 19 bases between the germline ends. This CDR3 is 16 amino acids long. Germline CDR1 and CDR2: LNHDA and SQIVND (reference sequence). CDR3 protein: CASSKGETGNFYEQYF. CDR3 nucleotide sequence: TGTGCCAGTAGTAAGGGAGAGACAGGTAACTTCTACGAGCAGTACTTC.

This rearrangement joins TRBV7-9 to TRBJ1-2, with D hard to call. Trimming pared 3 bases from V and 4 bases from J, leaving 9 bases between. The CDR3 runs to 13 residues. Germline V gene lookup returns CDR1 SEHNR and CDR2 FQNEAQ (reference sequence). The CDR3 loop reads CASSLSLTYGYTF. The CDR3 nucleotides read TGTGCCAGCAGCTTGAGCCTGACCTATGGCTACACCTTC.

The genes are TRBV5-1 and TRBJ1-2, with 8 bases aligning to TRBD1. The germline CDR1 and CDR2 sequences are SGHRS and YFSETQ. Germline trimming cut 2 bases from V and 8 bases from J; bases unmatched to any gene: 8. This CDR3 is built from 14 residues. The DNA for the CDR3 is TGCGCCAGCAGCTTTCGGACAGGGAGTTTGGGCTACACCTTC. Amino acid sequence: CASSFRTGSLGYTF.

This chain links TRBV5-1 with TRBJ2-7, with no clear D. The germline gives CDR1 SGHRS, CDR2 YFSETQ. V was cut by 0 bases and J by 5 bases, with 6 bases left in between. This CDR3 region has 12 residues. The CDR3 loop reads CASSLGSHEQYF. The CDR3 coding sequence is TGCGCCAGCAGCTTGGGGTCCCACGAGCAGTACTTC.

This chain connects TRBV4-1 to TRBJ2-7; D is perhaps TRBD1 (6 bases). V was trimmed by 3 bases and J by 4 bases, leaving 13 bases between them. Germline CDR1 MGHRA, CDR2 YSYEKL. The CDR3 has 14 amino acids. CDR3 amino acids: CASSHGTIPYEQYF. For the CDR3, the DNA is TGCGCCAGCAGCCACGGGACAATACCGTACGAGCAGTACTTC.

The chain is built from TRBV4-1 and TRBJ1-5; 8 bases agree with TRBD1. The CDR3 runs to 14 residues. CDR1 is MGHRA, CDR2 YSYEKL, per germline. The trim removed 4 bases at V and 7 bases at J, leaving 6 bases unmatched. Here the CDR3 DNA reads TGCGCCAGCAGCCGCGATCCAGGGGGCCAGCCCCAGCATTTT. This encodes CASSRDPGGQPQHF.

V usage is TRBV11-3 and J usage is TRBJ1-2; D remains ambiguous. Germline CDR1 reads SGHNT; CDR2 reads YENEEA. This CDR3 comprises 16 residues. V lost 5 bases to trimming and J lost 0 bases, with 16 bases between them. The CDR3 DNA reads as TGTGCCAGCAGCCAAGAGGGCAGGAGAGCTAACTATGGCTACACCTTC. As protein: CASSQEGRRANYGYTF.

This clone was detected only once. V usage is TRBV10-3 and J usage is TRBJ1-5; D uncertain. V was clipped by 2 bases and J by 4 bases, with 6 bases between them. Germline CDR1 ENHRY, CDR2 SYGVKD. The CDR3 is made up of 13 amino acids. The CDR3 region is CAISEGENQPQHF. CDR3 bases: TGTGCCATCAGTGAGGGCGAAAATCAGCCCCAGCATTTT.